The 12 T cell receptor beta chains below all came from one sample that was sequenced in a study of blood T cell repertoires in COVID-19. Produced via immunoSEQ multiplex PCR; TCRdb's table is partial and in-frame only. The top ten clones hold around 6.9% of a sample with tens of thousands of clones, roughly four fifths of them seen once. The sample consisted of peripheral blood. The receptor source for this set is a human donor in a cohort sampled during active COVID-19.

V and J are TRBV4-1 and TRBJ2-7, with D possibly being TRBD1 (6 bases). Trimming removed 0 bases from V and 2 bases from J, with 14 bases in between. The germline V gene encodes CDR1 MGHRA and CDR2 YSYEKL. This CDR3 is 16 amino acids long. Here the CDR3 DNA reads TGCGCCAGCAGCCAAGATTGGTTTCCAGGGGCCTACGAGCAGTACTTC. Its protein is CASSQDWFPGAYEQYF.

This chain connects TRBV2 to TRBJ2-1; possible D gene TRBD1, 6 bases. Germline values: CDR1 SNHLY, CDR2 FYNNEI. The CDR3 runs 15 residues. The V and J ends lost 6 bases and 0 bases respectively, with 12 bases between them. DNA of the CDR3: TGTGCCAGCAGCCTACAGGGATCCTCCTACAATGAGCAGTTCTTC. Translated, it gives CASSLQGSSYNEQFF.

The genes are TRBV4-1 and TRBJ2-7, with D possibly TRBD2 on 6 matching bases. V lost 4 bases to trimming and J lost 1 base, with 20 bases between them. Germline CDR1 reads MGHRA; CDR2 reads YSYEKL. The length of the CDR3 is 17 residues. The CDR3 sequence is CASSLRYRRGGSYEQYF. For the CDR3, the DNA is TGCGCCAGCAGCCTTCGATACAGGAGGGGCGGTTCCTACGAGCAGTACTTC.

The rearrangement links TRBV15 to TRBJ2-5; D perhaps matches TRBD1 (6 bases). This CDR3 has 15 residues. Trimming pared 0 bases from V and 4 bases from J, leaving 12 bases between. Germline V gene sequence: CDR1 LNHNV, CDR2 YYDKDF (reference sequence). CDR3 nucleotide sequence: TGTGCCACCAGCAGAGATTCGACAGGTTTAGAGACCCAGTACTTC. It specifies CATSRDSTGLETQYF.

The rearrangement joins TRBV27 to TRBJ1-6; a weak D match, TRBD1 (6 bases). This CDR3 contains 17 residues. Trimming pared 4 bases from V and 0 bases from J, leaving 13 bases between. CDR1 and CDR2 (germline): MNHEY, SMNVEV (reference sequence). The CDR3 bases are TGTGCCAGCAGTTCCCTTGACAGGAGCTCCTATAATTCACCCCTCCACTTT. Encoded protein: CASSSLDRSSYNSPLHF.

V and J are TRBV2 and TRBJ2-7; 9 bases line up with TRBD2. Germline assignment: CDR1 SNHLY and CDR2 FYNNEI. The CDR3 has 15 amino acids. J lost 5 bases, V lost 2 bases, and 7 bases had no gene match. CDR3 residues: CASSEQIAGVNEQYF. The DNA for the CDR3 is TGTGCCAGCAGTGAACAGATAGCGGGGGTTAACGAGCAGTACTTC. Full variable domain (outside the CDR3, taken from reference TRBV2 and TRBJ2-7): EPEVTQTPSHQVTQMGQEVILRCVPISNHLYFYWYRQILGQKVEFLVSFYNNEISEKSEIFDDQFSVERPDGSNFTLKIRSTKLEDSAMYFCASSEQIAGVNEQYFGPGTRLTVT.

The chain couples TRBV4-3 to TRBJ2-2, with 7 bases aligning to TRBD1. J gave up 2 bases and V 3 bases, and 6 bases lay outside the gene matches. The CDR3 is made up of 16 amino acids. Germline V gene lookup returns CDR1 LGHNA and CDR2 YSLEER. The CDR3 reads CASSHPTGTNTGELFF. CDR3 in DNA: TGCGCCAGCAGCCACCCGACAGGGACCAACACCGGGGAGCTGTTTTTT.

This sequence joins TRBV7-3 and TRBJ2-2; 9 positions agree with TRBD2. CDR3 size: 18 residues. Germline-derived CDR1 and CDR2 are SGHTA and FQGTGA. With V trimmed by 1 base and J by 2 bases, 8 bases remained unmatched. The chain's CDR3 is CASSLMSSGTLNTGELFF. The DNA for the CDR3 is TGTGCCAGCAGCTTAATGTCTAGCGGGACCCTCAACACCGGGGAGCTGTTTTTT.

The V call is TRBV7-2, the J call TRBJ1-1; D call uncertain. Germline V gene lookup returns CDR1 SGHTA and CDR2 FQGNSA. Trimming stripped 4 bases from V and 1 base from J, with 10 bases between. The CDR3 runs 14 residues. This CDR3 reads CASSSMAGNTEAFF. The CDR3 nucleotides are TGTGCCAGCAGCTCGATGGCTGGGAACACTGAAGCTTTCTTT.

The chain couples TRBV6-6 to TRBJ1-2; 8 bases align to TRBD1. Looked up from germline, CDR1 is MNHNY and CDR2 is SVGAGI (reference sequence). The CDR3 contains 15 residues. V gave up 3 bases and J gave up 6 bases; unmatched junction bases: 9. CDR3 in DNA: TGTGCCAGCAGTTATACGACAGACAGGGGTGATGGCTACACCTTC. The encoded protein is CASSYTTDRGDGYTF.

This clone came up a few times. The CDR3: CASSQEGTSGAPYEQYF. DNA of the CDR3: TGTGCCAGCAGCCAAGAAGGGACTAGCGGGGCCCCCTACGAGCAGTACTTC. This rearrangement joins TRBV4-2 to TRBJ2-7, with 13 bases matching TRBD2. V lost 0 bases and J lost 2; bases outside the gene matches: 4. The CDR3 runs to 17 residues. Per the germline V gene, CDR1 is LGHNA and CDR2 is YNFKEQ.

The chain is built from TRBV5-6 and TRBJ2-4; D may be TRBD1 (6 bases). The CDR3 spans 16 residues. CDR1 is SGHDT, CDR2 YYEEEE, per germline. V shed 4 bases and J shed 11 bases, with 25 bases lying between them. The CDR3 DNA is TGTGCCAGCAGCCCGAGATGGGGGCCAGCGTGGTTGGTTCAGTACTTC. This translates into CASSPRWGPAWLVQYF. Complete variable domain (other parts from reference TRBV5-6 and TRBJ2-4): DAGVTQSPTHLIKTRGQQVTLRCSPKSGHDTVSWYQQALGQGPQFIFQYYEEEERQRGNFPDRFSGHQFPNYSSELNVNALLLGDSALYLCASSPRWGPAWLVQYFGAGTRLSVL.